This T cell receptor (beta chain) was recorded in a study of PD-1 blockade in classical Hodgkin lymphoma. Assay used: immunoSEQ multiplex PCR; TCRdb lists only in-frame clones, some missing. The sample lists tens of thousands of clones, 89% occurring once. Every patient relapsed after autologous stem cell transplantation, and brentuximab vedotin exposure varied. Notes on the study in general: While CD8+ TCR diversity did not rise significantly by C4D1, CD4+ TCR diversity did. Complete responders started with a diversity level that resembled newly diagnosed patients at baseline. Although disease activity or prior therapy may be involved, causes of the repertoire differences remain undefined.

Details on this clone: Its matching antigen is unknown.

The CDR3 contains 17 residues. The V end lost 3 bases, the J end lost 0 bases, and 15 bases lay between the germline ends. Germline V gives CDR1 MGHRA, CDR2 YSYEKL. V usage is TRBV4-1 and J usage is TRBJ2-1; a weak D match, TRBD1 (6 bases). The source is a human donor with classical Hodgkin lymphoma. Sequencing used peripheral blood mononuclear cells (PBMCs), obtained before the second cycle of nivolumab. CDR3 sequence: CASSHFRDTYSYNEQFF. CDR3 nucleotides: TGCGCCAGCAGCCACTTTCGGGACACTTACTCCTACAATGAGCAGTTCTTC.